This TCR beta chain comes out of a study of shared clonotypes between healthy human individuals. General study results and limits: Despite large depth, rarefaction showed incomplete sorted-subset sequencing.

This CDR3 has 13 residues. From germline, CDR1 is SQVTM and CDR2 ANQGSEA. Trimming shortened V by 5 bases and J by 0 bases, and 11 bases separated the two germline ends. Some clones are missing from TCRdb's copy, which holds only in-frame ones; the method was immunoSEQ multiplex PCR. The table records about 580,000 clones, 98% of them present only once. In regard to this clone: Its cognate antigen is unknown.

Naive CD8 cells comprised CD45RO-negative, CCR7-positively selected cells, excluding terminally differentiated effector memory CD45RA+ cells. The chain uses TRBV29-1 and TRBJ2-7, with D possibly matching TRBD1 (5 bases). The sample was naive CD8+ T cells sorted from blood. This clonotype originated in a man aged 30 to 39 in good health. CDR3: CSVRFQGSYEQYF. In nucleotides, the CDR3 is TGCAGCGTTAGGTTCCAGGGCTCCTACGAGCAGTACTTC.